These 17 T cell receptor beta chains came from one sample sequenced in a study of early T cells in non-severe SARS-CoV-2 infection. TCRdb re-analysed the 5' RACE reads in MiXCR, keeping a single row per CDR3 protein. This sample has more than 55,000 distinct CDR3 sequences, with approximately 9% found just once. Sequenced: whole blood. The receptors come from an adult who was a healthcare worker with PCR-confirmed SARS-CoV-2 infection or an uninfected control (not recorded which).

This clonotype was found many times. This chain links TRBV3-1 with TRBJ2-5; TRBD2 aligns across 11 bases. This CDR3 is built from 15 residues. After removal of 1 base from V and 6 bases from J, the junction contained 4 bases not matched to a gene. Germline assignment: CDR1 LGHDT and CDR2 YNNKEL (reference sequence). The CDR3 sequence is CASSQVAGGRKTQYF. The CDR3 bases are TGTGCCAGCAGCCAAGTAGCGGGAGGGAGGAAGACCCAGTACTTC.

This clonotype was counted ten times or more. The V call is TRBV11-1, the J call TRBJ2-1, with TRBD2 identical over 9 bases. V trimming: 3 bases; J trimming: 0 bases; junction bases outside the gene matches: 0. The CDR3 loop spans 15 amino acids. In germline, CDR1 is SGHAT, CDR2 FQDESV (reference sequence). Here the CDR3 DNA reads TGTGCCAGCAGCTTTAGCGGGAGCTCCTACAATGAGCAGTTCTTC. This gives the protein CASSFSGSSYNEQFF.

The CDR3 DNA sequence: TGTGCCAGCACCACGGACAGCAAAAACACTGAAGCTTTCTTT. It is translated as CASTTDSKNTEAFF. The rearrangement joins TRBV12-3 or TRBV12-4 to TRBJ1-1, with D maybe TRBD1 (6 bases). V was shortened by 7 bases and J by 2 bases, with 14 bases between the two germline ends. This CDR3 has 14 amino acids.

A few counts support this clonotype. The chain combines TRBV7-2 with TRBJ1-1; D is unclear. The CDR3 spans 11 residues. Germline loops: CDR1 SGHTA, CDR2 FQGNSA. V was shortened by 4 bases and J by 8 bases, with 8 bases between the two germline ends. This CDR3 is CASSSSVEAFF. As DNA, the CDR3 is TGTGCCAGCAGCTCCTCGGTCGAAGCTTTCTTT.

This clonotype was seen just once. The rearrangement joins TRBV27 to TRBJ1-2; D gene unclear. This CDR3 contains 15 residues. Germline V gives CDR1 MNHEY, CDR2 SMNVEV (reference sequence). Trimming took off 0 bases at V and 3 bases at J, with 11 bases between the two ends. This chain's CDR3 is CASSLSMREYYGYTF. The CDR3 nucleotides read TGTGCCAGCAGTTTATCAATGCGGGAGTACTATGGCTACACCTTC.

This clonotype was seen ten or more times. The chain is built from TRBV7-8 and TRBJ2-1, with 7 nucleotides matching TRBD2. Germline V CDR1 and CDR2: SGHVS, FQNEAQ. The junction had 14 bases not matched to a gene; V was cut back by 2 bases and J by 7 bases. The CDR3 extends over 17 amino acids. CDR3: CASSLTEQPSGRNEQFF. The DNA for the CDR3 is TGTGCCAGCAGCTTAACAGAGCAACCCTCCGGGAGGAATGAGCAGTTCTTC.

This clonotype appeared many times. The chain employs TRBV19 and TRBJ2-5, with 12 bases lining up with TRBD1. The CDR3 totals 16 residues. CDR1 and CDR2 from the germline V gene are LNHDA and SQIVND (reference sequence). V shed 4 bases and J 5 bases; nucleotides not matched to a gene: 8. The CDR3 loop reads CASSTPAGTGGETQYF. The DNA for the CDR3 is TGTGCCAGTAGTACTCCGGCCGGGACAGGGGGCGAGACCCAGTACTTC.

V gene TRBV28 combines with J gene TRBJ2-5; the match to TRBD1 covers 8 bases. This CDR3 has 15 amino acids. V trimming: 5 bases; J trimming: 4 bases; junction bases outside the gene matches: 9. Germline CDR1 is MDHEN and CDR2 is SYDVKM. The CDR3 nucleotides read TGTGCCAGCAGTGAAGACAGGGGATATCCAGAGACCCAGTACTTC. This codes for CASSEDRGYPETQYF.

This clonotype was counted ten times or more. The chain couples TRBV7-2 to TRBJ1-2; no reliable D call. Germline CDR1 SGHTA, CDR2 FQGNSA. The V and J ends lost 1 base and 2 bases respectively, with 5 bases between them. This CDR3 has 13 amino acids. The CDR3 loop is CASSLGPNYGYTF. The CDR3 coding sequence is TGTGCCAGCAGCTTAGGACCGAACTATGGCTACACCTTC. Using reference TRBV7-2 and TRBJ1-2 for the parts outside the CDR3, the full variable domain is GAGVSQSPSNKVTEKGKDVELRCDPISGHTALYWYRQSLGQGLEFLIYFQGNSAPDKSGLPSDRFSAERTGGSVSTLTIQRTQQEDSAVYLCASSLGPNYGYTFGSGTRLTVV.

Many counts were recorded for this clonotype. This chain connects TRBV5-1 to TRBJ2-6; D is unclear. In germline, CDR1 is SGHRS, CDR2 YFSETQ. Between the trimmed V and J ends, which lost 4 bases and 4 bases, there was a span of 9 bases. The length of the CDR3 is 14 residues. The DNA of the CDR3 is TGCGCCAGCAGCATGTACTCGGGGGCCAACGTCCTGACTTTC. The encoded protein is CASSMYSGANVLTF. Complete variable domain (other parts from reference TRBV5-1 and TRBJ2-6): KAGVTQTPRYLIKTRGQQVTLSCSPISGHRSVSWYQQTPGQGLQFLFEYFSETQRNKGNFPGRFSGRQFSNSRSEMNVSTLELGDSALYLCASSMYSGANVLTFGAGSRLTVL.

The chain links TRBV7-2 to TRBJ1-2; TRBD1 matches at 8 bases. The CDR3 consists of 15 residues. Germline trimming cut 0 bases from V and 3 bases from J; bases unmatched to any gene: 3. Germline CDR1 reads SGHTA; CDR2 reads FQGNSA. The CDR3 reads CASSLAPGGDYGYTF. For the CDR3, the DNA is TGTGCCAGCAGCTTAGCCCCAGGGGGCGACTATGGCTACACCTTC.

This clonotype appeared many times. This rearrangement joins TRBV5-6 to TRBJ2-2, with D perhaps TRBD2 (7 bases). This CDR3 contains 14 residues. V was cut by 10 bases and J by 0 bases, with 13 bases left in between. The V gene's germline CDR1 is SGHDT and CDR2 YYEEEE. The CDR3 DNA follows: TGTGCCTGCGGGGGCGCCGCGAACACCGGGGAGCTGTTTTTT. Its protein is CACGGAANTGELFF.

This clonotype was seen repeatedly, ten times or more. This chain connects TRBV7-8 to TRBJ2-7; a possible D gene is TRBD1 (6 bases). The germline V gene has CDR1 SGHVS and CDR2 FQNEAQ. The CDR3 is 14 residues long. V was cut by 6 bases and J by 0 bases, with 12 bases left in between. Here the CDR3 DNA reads TGTGCCAGCAGGACGGGACACAGCTCCTACGAGCAGTACTTC. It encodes CASRTGHSSYEQYF.

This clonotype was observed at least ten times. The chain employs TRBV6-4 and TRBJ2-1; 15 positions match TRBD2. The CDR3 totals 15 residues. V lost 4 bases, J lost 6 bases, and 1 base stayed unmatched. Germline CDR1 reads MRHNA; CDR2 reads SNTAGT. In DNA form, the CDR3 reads TGTGCCAGCAGTGGGACTAGCGGGAGGGCCAATGAGCAGTTCTTC. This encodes CASSGTSGRANEQFF.

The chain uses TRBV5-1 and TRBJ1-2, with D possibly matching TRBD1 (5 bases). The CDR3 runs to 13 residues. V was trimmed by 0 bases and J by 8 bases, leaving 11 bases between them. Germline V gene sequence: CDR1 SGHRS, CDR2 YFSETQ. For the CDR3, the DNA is TGCGCCAGCAGCTTGGCAGGGCTCGGGGGCTACACCTTC. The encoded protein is CASSLAGLGGYTF.

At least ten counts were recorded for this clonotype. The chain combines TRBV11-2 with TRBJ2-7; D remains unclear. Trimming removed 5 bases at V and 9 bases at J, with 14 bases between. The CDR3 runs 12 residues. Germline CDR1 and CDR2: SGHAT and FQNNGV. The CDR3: CASSRLEVVQYF. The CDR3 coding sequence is TGTGCCAGCAGCCGCCTCGAGGTGGTGCAGTACTTC.

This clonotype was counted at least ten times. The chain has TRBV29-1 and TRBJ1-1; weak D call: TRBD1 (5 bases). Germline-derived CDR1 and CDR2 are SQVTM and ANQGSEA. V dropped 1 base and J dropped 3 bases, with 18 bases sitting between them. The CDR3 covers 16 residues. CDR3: CSVEVVGEGLDTEAFF. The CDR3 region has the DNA TGCAGCGTTGAAGTTGTGGGGGAAGGGTTGGACACTGAAGCTTTCTTT.